This TCR beta chain was found in a study of early T cells in non-severe SARS-CoV-2 infection. Background on the study: Sequencing of unsorted whole blood was done on bulk RNA, leaving chains unpaired. General study findings and limits: Matching results from VDJdb favored anti-spike CD8 responses, leaving private and CD4 specificities undetected.

Between the trimmed V and J ends, which lost 6 bases and 3 bases, there was a span of 11 bases. CDR3 length: 13 amino acids. The V gene's germline CDR1 is ENHRY and CDR2 SYGVKD. Individual cDNA molecules received unique molecular identifiers. TCRdb ran MiXCR on the 5' RACE reads and lists one entry per CDR3 protein. The sample lists roughly 90,000 distinct CDR3 sequences; about 14% were seen once. This clonotype was seen a few times. Its antigen remains unidentified. The chain recombines TRBV10-3 with TRBJ2-5; D call uncertain. Sequences were obtained from whole blood. This TCR was recovered from an adult who was a healthcare worker with PCR-confirmed SARS-CoV-2 infection or an uninfected control (not recorded which). In DNA, the CDR3 is TGTGCCATCAGGCCCCGCTTTGAAGAGACCCAGTACTTC. It translates to CAIRPRFEETQYF.